This TCR beta chain derives from a study of blood T cell repertoires in COVID-19. Background on the study: Acute and convalescent COVID-19 samples came from the United States, Italy and Spain. Nucleic acid was either cDNA or gDNA, and it came from T cells, B-cell-depleted T cells, or PBMCs.

How the authors handled the data: The authors estimated nucleated cell counts from reference gene primer amplification. Using immunoSEQ multiplex PCR, the repertoire was profiled, and TCRdb retains in-frame clones only, with some absent. V and J calls and clone size are given by that table; D and trimming were obtained from the DNA. This sample yields more than 200,000 clones, of which around 80% are seen a single time; around 8.9% belongs to the top ten. The CDR3 runs to 16 residues. Germline CDR1 reads LGHNT; CDR2 reads FRNRAP. V was pared by 0 bases and J by 3 bases, with 6 bases of the junction left unmatched.

This receptor was taken from a man aged 35-49 years with active or convalescent COVID-19. Sample: peripheral blood. This chain links TRBV12-5 with TRBJ1-1; 8 bases are a match to TRBD1. The CDR3 loop reads CASGLVLQGEDTEAFF. CDR3 coding DNA: TGTGCTAGTGGTTTGGTCCTACAGGGGGAGGACACTGAAGCTTTCTTT.